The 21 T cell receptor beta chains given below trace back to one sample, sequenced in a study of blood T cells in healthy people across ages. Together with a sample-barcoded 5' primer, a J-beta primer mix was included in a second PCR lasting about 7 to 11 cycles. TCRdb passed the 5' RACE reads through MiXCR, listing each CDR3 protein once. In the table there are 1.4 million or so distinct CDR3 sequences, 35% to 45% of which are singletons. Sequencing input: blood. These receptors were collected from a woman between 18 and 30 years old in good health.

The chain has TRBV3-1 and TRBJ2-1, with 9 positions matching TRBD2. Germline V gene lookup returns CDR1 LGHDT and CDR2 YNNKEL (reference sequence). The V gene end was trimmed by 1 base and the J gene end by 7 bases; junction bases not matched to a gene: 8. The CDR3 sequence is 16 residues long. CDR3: CASSQAWRGGRNEQFF. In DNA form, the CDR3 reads TGTGCCAGCAGCCAAGCATGGCGGGGGGGCCGGAATGAGCAGTTCTTC.

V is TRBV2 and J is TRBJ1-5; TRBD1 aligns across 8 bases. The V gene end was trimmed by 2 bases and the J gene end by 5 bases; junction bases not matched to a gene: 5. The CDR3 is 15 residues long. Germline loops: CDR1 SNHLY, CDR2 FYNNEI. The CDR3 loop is CASSELPGGHQPQHF. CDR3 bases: TGTGCCAGCAGTGAACTCCCAGGGGGCCATCAGCCCCAGCATTTT.

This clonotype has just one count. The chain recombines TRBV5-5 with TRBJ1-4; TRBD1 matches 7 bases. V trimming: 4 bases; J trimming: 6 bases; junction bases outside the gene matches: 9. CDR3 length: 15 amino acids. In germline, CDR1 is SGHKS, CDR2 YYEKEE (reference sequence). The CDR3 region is CASSLDREGDEKLFF. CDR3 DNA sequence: TGTGCCAGCAGCCTCGACAGGGAAGGGGATGAAAAACTGTTTTTT.

The CDR3 nucleotides read TGCAGTGCTAGAGCAACAGGGGGCTCTTACGAGCAGTACTTC. Translating gives CSARATGGSYEQYF. The chain couples TRBV20-1 to TRBJ2-7, with TRBD1 matching 9 bases. Germline values: CDR1 DFQATT, CDR2 SNEGSKA (reference sequence). This CDR3 region has 14 residues. The V gene end was trimmed by 1 base and the J gene end by 4 bases; junction bases not matched to a gene: 5.

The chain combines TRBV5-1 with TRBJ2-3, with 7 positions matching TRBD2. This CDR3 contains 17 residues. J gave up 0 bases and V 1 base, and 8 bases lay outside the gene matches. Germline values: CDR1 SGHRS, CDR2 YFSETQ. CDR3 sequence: CASSLRLAVTSTDTQYF. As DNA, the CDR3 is TGCGCCAGCAGCTTGCGGCTAGCGGTAACTAGCACAGATACGCAGTATTTT.

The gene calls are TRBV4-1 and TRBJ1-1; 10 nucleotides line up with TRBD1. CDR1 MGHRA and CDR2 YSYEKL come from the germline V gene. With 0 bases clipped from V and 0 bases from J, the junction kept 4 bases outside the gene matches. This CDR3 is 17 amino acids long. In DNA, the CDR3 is TGCGCCAGCAGCCAAGAGAGACAGGGGGCTATGAACACTGAAGCTTTCTTT. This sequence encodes CASSQERQGAMNTEAFF.

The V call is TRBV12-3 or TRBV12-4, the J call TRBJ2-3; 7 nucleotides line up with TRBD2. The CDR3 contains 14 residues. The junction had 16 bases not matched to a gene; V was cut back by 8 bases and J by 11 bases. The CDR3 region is CASWFGGNKKVQYF. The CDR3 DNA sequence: TGTGCCAGCTGGTTCGGGGGGAACAAGAAGGTGCAGTATTTT.

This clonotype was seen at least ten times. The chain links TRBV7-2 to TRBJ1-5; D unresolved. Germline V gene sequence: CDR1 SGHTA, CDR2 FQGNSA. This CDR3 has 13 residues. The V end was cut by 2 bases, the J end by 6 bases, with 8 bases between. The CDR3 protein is CASSLSGVQPQHF. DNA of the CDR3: TGTGCCAGCAGCTTATCTGGGGTTCAGCCCCAGCATTTT.

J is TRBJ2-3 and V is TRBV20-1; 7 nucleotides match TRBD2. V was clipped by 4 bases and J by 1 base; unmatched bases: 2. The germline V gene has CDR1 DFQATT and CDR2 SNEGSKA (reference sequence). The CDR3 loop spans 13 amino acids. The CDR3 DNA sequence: TGCAGTGCTACTCTAGCGGGCACAGATACGCAGTATTTT. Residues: CSATLAGTDTQYF.

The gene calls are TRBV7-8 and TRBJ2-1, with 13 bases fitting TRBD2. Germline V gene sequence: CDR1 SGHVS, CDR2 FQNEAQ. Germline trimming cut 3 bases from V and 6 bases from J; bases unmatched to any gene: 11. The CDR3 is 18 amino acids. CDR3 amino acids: CASSFYRPGLAGFNEQFF. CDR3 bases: TGTGCCAGCAGCTTCTACCGACCGGGACTAGCGGGATTCAATGAGCAGTTCTTC.

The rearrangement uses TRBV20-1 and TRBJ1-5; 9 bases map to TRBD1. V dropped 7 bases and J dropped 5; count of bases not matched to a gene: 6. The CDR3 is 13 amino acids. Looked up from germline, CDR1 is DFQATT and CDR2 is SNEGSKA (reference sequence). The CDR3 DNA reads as TGCAGTGTTAGGACAGGGGCCTATCAGCCCCAGCATTTT. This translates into CSVRTGAYQPQHF.

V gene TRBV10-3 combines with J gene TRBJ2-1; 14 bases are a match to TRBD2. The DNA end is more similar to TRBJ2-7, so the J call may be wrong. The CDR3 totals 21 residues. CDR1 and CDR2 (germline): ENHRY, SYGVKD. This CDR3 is CAISEYKGLAGGKSSYNEQYF. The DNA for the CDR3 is TGTGCCATCAGTGAGTATAAAGGACTAGCGGGAGGTAAGAGCTCCTACAATGAGCAGTACTTC.

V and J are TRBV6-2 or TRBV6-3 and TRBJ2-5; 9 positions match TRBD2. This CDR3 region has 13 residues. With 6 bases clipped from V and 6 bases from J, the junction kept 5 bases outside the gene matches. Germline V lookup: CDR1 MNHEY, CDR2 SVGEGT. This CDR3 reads CASSGTSRQTQYF. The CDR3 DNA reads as TGTGCCAGCAGCGGGACTAGCAGACAGACCCAGTACTTC.

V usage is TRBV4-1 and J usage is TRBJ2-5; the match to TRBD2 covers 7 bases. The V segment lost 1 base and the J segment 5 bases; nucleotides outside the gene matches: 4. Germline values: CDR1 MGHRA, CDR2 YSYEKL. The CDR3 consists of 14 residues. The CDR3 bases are TGCGCCAGCAGCCAAGCCAGCGGGATTGAGACCCAGTACTTC. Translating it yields CASSQASGIETQYF.

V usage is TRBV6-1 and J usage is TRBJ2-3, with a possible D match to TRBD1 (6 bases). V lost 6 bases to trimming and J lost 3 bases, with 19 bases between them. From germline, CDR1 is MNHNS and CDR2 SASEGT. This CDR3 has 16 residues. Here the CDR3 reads CASSEWVQGETDTQYF. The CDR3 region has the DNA TGTGCCAGCAGCGAGTGGGTACAGGGAGAAACAGATACGCAGTATTTT.

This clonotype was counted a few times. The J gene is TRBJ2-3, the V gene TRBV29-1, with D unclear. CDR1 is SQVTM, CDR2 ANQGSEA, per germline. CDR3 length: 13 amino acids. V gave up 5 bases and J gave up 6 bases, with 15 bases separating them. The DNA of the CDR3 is TGCAGCGTTCACCCAACCGGCCTCGATACGCAGTATTTT. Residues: CSVHPTGLDTQYF.

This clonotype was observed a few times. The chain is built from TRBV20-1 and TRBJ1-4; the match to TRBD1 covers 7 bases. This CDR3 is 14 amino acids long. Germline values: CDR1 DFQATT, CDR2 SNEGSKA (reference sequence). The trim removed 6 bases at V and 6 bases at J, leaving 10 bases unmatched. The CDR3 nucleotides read TGCAGTGCATTCACCTCCGGGACAGATGAAAAACTGTTTTTT. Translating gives CSAFTSGTDEKLFF.

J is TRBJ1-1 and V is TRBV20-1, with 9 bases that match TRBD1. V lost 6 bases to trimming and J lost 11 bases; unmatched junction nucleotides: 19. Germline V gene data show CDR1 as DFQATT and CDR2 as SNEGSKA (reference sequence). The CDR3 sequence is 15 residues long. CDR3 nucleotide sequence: TGCAGTGCCCGACAACCCGGACAGGGGCCCGCGTGGGCTTTCTTT. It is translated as CSARQPGQGPAWAFF.

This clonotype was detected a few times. The CDR3 DNA reads TGTGCCAGCAGCCCTCCCGGGGCAGGGAATGAATACAACACTGAAGCTTTCTTT. Its translation is CASSPPGAGNEYNTEAFF. The genes are TRBV9 and TRBJ1-1, with a weak D call TRBD1 (5 bases). Trimming removed 4 bases from V and 2 bases from J, with 24 bases in between. This CDR3 region has 18 residues. The germline V gene has CDR1 SGDLS and CDR2 YYNGEE.

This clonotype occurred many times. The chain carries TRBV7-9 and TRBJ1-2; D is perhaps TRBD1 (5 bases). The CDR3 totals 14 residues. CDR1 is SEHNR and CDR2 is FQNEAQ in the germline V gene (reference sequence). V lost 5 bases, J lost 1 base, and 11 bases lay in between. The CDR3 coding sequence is TGTGCCAGCAGCCCCCCGGGGGGTAACTATGGCTACACCTTC. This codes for CASSPPGGNYGYTF.

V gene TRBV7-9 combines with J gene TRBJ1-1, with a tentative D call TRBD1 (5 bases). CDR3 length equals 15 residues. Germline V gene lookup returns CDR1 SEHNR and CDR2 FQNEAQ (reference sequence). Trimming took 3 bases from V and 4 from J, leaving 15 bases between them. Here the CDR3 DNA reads TGTGCCAGCAGCTTTAGCGGGGGTAGGAGCACTGAAGCTTTCTTT. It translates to CASSFSGGRSTEAFF.